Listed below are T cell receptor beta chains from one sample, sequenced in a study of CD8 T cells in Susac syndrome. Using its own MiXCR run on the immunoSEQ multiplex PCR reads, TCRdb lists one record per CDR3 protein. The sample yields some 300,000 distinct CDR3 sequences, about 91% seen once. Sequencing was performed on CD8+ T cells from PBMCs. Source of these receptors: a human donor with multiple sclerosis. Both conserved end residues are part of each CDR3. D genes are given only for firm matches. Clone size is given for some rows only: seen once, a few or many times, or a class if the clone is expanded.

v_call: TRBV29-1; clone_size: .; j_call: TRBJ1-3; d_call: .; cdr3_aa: CSVGDPETQGTIYF; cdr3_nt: TGCAGCGTTGGGGACCCCGAAACGCAGGGGACCATATATTTT
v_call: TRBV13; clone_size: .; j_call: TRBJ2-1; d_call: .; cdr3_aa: CASSLSSLKVGSYNEQFF; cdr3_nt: TGTGCCAGCAGCTTATCTAGTCTCAAGGTAGGCTCCTACAATGAGCAGTTCTTC
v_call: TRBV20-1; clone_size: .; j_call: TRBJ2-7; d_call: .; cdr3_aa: CSARDGQVYEQYF; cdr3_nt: TGCAGTGCTAGGGACGGTCAAGTCTACGAGCAGTACTTC
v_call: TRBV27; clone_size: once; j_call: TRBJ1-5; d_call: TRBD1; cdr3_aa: CASSLAGGFSNQPQHF; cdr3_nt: TGTGCCAGCAGTTTGGCAGGGGGCTTTAGCAATCAGCCCCAGCATTTT
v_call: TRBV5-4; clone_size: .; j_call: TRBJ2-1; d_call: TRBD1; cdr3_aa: CASSLGTGAIHTMIEQFF; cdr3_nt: TGTGCCAGCAGCTTGGGGACAGGGGCGATACATACAATGATTGAGCAGTTCTTC
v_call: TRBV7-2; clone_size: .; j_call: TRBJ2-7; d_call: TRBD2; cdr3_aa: CASSFAGGPYEQYF; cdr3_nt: TGTGCCAGTAGCTTTGCGGGAGGGCCCTACGAGCAGTACTTC
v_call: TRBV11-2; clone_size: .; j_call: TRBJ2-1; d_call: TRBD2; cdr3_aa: CASSLVTSGGYEQFF; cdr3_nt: TGTGCCAGCAGCTTAGTGACTAGCGGGGGCTATGAGCAGTTCTTC
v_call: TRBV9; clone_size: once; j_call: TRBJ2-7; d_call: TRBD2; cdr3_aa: CASSPSAGPLYEQYF; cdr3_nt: TGTGCCAGCAGCCCCTCAGCGGGACCTCTCTACGAGCAGTACTTC
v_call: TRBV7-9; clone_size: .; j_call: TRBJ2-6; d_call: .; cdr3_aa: CASSFPLAGANVLTF; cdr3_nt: TGTGCCAGCAGCTTCCCGTTAGCAGGGGCCAACGTCCTGACTTTC
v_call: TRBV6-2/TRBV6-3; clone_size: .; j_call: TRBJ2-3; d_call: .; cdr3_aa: CASSLQGVDTQYF; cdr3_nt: TGTGCCAGCAGTCTTCAGGGAGTAGATACGCAGTATTTT
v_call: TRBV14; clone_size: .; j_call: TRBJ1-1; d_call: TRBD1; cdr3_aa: CASSPQGALNTEAFF; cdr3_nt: TGTGCCAGCAGCCCCCAGGGGGCTTTGAACACTGAAGCTTTCTTT
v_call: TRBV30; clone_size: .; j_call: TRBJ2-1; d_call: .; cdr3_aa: CAWSKGQLDEQFF; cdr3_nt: TGTGCCTGGAGCAAAGGCCAGCTGGATGAGCAGTTCTTC
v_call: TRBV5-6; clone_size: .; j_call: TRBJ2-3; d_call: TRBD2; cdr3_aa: CASSLIAGGRTDTQYF; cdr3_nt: TGTGCCAGCAGCTTGATTGCGGGGGGCCGCACAGATACGCAGTATTTT
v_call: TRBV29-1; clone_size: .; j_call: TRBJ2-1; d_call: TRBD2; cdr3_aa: CSVEQDSGRGPGNEQFF; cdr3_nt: TGCAGCGTGGAACAAGATAGCGGGAGGGGCCCTGGGAATGAGCAGTTCTTC
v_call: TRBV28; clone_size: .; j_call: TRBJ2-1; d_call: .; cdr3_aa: CASSTGTGIYNEQFF; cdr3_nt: TGTGCCAGCAGTACCGGGACGGGGATATACAATGAGCAGTTCTTC
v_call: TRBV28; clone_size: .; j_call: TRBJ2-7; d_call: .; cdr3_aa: CASSFQGRAAYEQYF; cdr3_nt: TGTGCCAGCAGTTTTCAGGGCAGGGCGGCCTACGAGCAGTACTTC
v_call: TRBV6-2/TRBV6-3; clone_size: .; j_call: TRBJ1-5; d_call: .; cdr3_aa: CASSPNIGNQPQHF; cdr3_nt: TGTGCCAGCAGCCCAAACATCGGCAATCAGCCCCAGCATTTT
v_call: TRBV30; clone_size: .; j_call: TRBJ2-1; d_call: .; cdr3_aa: CAWSQREQFF; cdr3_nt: TGTGCCTGGAGTCAAAGGGAGCAGTTCTTC
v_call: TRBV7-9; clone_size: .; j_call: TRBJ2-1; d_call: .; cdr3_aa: CASSESDPYNEQFF; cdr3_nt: TGTGCCAGCAGCGAATCCGACCCCTACAATGAGCAGTTCTTC
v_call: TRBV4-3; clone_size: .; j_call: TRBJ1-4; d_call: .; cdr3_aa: CASSPGVPAEKLFF; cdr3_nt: TGCGCCAGCAGCCCGGGAGTACCCGCCGAAAAACTGTTTTTT
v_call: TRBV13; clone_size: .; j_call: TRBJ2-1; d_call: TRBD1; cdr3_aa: CASNHRGTSYNEQFF; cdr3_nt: TGTGCCAGCAACCACAGGGGCACCTCCTACAATGAGCAGTTCTTC
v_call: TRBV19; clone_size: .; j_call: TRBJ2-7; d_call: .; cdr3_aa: CASSISTGETYEQYF; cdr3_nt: TGTGCCAGTAGTATATCGACAGGCGAGACCTACGAGCAGTACTTC
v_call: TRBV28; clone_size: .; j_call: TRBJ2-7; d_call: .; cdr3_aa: CASSLFGWIGEQYF; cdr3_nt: TGTGCCAGCAGTTTATTTGGGTGGATCGGCGAGCAGTACTTC
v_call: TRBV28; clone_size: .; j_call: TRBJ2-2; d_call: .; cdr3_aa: CASSLRASPGELFF; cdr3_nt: TGTGCCAGCAGTTTACGGGCAAGCCCCGGGGAGCTGTTTTTT
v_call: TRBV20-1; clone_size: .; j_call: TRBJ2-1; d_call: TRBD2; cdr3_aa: CSARGLGFPDQTSGMYNEQFF; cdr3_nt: TGCAGTGCTAGGGGCTTGGGCTTTCCGGACCAGACTAGCGGGATGTACAATGAGCAGTTCTTC
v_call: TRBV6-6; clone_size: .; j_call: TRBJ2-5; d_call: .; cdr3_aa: CASSYPGGARETQYF; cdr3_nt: TGTGCCAGCAGTTACCCGGGCGGGGCCAGGGAGACCCAGTACTTC
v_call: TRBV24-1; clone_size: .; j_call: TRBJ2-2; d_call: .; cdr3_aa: CATSDWGGEVAGELFF; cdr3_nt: TGTGCCACCAGTGATTGGGGGGGCGAGGTAGCCGGGGAGCTGTTTTTT
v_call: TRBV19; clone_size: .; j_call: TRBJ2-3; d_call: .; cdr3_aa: CASNNLTTTDTQYF; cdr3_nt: TGTGCCAGTAATAACTTAACAACCACAGATACGCAGTATTTT
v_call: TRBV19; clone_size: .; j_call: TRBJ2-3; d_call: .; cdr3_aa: CASSMSRASRTDTQYF; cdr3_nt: TGTGCCAGTAGTATGAGTCGAGCGTCCCGCACAGATACGCAGTATTTT
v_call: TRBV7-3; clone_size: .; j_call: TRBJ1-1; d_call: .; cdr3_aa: CASSLTGQDTEAFF; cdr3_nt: TGTGCCAGCAGCTTAACCGGGCAGGACACTGAAGCTTTCTTT
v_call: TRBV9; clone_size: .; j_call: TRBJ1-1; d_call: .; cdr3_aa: CASSSSGGINTEAFF; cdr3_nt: TGTGCCAGCAGCTCCTCCGGGGGGATAAACACTGAAGCTTTCTTT
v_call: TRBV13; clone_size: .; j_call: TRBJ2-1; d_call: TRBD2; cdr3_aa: CASSTRTSGVYNEQFF; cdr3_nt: TGTGCCAGCAGCACGCGTACTAGCGGAGTATACAATGAGCAGTTCTTC
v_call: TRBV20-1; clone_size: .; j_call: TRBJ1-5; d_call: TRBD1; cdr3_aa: CSACYDRGSYQPQHF; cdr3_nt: TGCAGTGCTTGCTACGACAGGGGATCTTATCAGCCCCAGCATTTT
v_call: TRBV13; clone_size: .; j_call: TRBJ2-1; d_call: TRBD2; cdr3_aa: CASSFRSGGRDNEQFF; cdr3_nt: TGTGCCAGCAGCTTCAGGTCGGGAGGTAGGGACAATGAGCAGTTCTTC
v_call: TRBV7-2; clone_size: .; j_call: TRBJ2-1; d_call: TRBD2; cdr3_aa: CASSAGRTSSVFNEQFF; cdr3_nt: TGTGCCAGCAGCGCCGGAAGGACTAGCTCGGTGTTCAATGAGCAGTTCTTC
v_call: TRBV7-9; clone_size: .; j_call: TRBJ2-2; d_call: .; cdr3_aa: CASSLRPYTGELFF; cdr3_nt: TGTGCCAGCAGCTTACGACCCTACACCGGGGAGCTGTTTTTT
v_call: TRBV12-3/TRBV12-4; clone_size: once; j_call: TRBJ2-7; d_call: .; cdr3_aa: CASSFGQSSYEQYF; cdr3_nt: TGTGCCAGCAGTTTTGGGCAGAGCTCCTACGAGCAGTACTTC